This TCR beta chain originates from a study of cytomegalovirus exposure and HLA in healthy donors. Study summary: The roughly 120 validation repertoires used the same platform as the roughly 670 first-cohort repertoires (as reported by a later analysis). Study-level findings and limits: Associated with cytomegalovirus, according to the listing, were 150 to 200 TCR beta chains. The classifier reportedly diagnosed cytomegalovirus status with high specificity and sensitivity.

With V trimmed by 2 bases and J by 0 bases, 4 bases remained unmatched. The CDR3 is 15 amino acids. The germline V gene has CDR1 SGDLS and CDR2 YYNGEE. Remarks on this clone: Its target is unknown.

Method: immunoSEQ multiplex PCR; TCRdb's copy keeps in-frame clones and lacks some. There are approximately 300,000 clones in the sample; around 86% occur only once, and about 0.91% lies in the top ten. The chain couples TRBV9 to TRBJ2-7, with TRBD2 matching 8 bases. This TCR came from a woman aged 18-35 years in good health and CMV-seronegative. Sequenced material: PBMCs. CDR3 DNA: TGTGCCAGCAGCGTCGGGGGGGAGGCCTCCTACGAGCAGTACTTC. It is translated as CASSVGGEASYEQYF.